This note documents a single T cell receptor beta chain sequence. The antigen is undetermined. Clones were read by immunoSEQ multiplex PCR, and TCRdb kept only the in-frame ones, dropping some. This sample yields around 9,300 clones, of which roughly 71% are seen a single time; roughly 18% belongs to the top ten. V lost 4 bases and J lost 5, with 14 bases in between. The CDR3 sequence is 15 residues long. Germline V gene sequence: CDR1 SGHDN, CDR2 FVKESK. This sample stems from a study of brain T cells in children with intractable seizures. Study conclusions and caveats: HCMV serostatus was not known, and viral specificity came from CDR3 similarity only. Pre- and post-surgery blood differed in depth, so pre-surgery absences may be undersampling. Among the top 50 brain clones were public and private clonotypes.

Sequencing was limited to surgery cases with top T cell transcript signatures in brain tissue. Pre-surgery treatment included at least one anti-epileptic drug. V gene TRBV14 combines with J gene TRBJ2-2, with TRBD1 as a possible D gene (6 bases). The starting material was resected brain tissue, obtained at surgery. This sequence originates from a girl aged 2-9 years with tuberous sclerosis and intractable seizures. Here the CDR3 reads CASSPQGSRTGELFF. The CDR3 nucleotides read TGTGCCAGCAGCCCACAGGGTTCTAGAACCGGGGAGCTGTTTTTT.